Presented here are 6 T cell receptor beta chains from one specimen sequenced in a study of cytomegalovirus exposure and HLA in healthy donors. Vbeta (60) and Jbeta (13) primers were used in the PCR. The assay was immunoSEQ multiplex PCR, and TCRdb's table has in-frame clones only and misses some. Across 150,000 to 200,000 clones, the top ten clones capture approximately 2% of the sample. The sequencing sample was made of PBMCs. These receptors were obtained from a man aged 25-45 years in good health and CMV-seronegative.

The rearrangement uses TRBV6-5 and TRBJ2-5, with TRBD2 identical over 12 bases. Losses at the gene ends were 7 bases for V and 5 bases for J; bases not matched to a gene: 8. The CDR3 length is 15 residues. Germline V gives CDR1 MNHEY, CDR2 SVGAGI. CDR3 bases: TGTGCCAGCACCCCGACTAGCGGGAGTTGGGAGACCCAGTACTTC. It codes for CASTPTSGSWETQYF.

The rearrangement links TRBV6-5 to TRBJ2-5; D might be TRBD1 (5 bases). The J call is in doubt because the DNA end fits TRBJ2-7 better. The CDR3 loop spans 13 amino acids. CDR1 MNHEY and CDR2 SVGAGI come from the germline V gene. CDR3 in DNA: TGTGCCAGCGGCCGCAGGGCCAGACACGAGCAGTACTTC. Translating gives CASGRRARHEQYF.

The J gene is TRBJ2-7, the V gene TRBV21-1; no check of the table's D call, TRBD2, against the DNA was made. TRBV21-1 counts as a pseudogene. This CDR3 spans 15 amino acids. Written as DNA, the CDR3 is TGTGCCAGCAGCCTACACGAAGAGGGAGTCCGCGAGCAGTACTTC. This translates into CASSLHEEGVREQYF.

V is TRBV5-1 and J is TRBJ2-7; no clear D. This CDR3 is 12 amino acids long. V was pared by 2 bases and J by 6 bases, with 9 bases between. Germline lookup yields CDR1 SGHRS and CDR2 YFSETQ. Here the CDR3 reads CASSLVSGEQYF. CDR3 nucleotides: TGCGCCAGCAGCTTAGTGTCGGGCGAGCAGTACTTC.

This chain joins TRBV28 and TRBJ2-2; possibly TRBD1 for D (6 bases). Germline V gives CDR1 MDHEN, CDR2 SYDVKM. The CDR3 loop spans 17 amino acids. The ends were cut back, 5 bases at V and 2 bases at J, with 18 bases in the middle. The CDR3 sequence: CASSGYRDIPNTGELFF. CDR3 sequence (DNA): TGTGCCAGCAGTGGATACCGGGACATACCTAACACCGGGGAGCTGTTTTTT.

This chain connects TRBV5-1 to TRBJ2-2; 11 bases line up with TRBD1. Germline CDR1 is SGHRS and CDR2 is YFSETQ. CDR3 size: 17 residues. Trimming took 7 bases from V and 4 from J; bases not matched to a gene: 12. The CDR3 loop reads CASLTAPGTGGTGELFF. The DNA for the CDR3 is TGCGCCAGCTTAACCGCACCTGGGACAGGGGGCACCGGGGAGCTGTTTTTT.